The rows below give T cell receptor beta chains drawn from one sample of a study of cytomegalovirus exposure and HLA in healthy donors. Sequencing used immunoSEQ multiplex PCR; TCRdb keeps in-frame clones, though not all of them. The sample has 95,000 to 120,000 clones; around 82% are singletons. The sample consisted of PBMCs. These receptors originate from a young woman in good health and CMV-seronegative. The CDR3 runs from the conserved cysteine through the conserved F or W. A D gene is named only where the DNA matches it firmly. A row's size may be missing; if present it is once, few, many or a size class.

TRBD1	-	14	TRBV27	TRBJ2-1	CASSAWTGESGQFF	TGTGCCAGCAGTGCGTGGACAGGGGAGAGTGGGCAGTTCTTC
TRBD2	once	16	TRBV7-9	TRBJ2-1	CASDAPTAGGPNEQFF	TGTGCCAGCGACGCGCCAACAGCGGGGGGGCCCAATGAGCAGTTCTTC
TRBD2	-	13	TRBV6-5	TRBJ2-7	CASREGLAYEQYF	TGTGCCAGCAGGGAGGGACTAGCTTACGAGCAGTACTTC
TRBD1	-	14	TRBV28	TRBJ1-5	CASSPKTGSQPQHF	TGTGCCAGCAGTCCAAAGACAGGGTCTCAGCCCCAGCATTTT
TRBD1	few	14	TRBV6-1	TRBJ1-5	CASSEDRGWAPQHF	TGTGCCAGCAGTGAAGACAGGGGGTGGGCGCCCCAGCATTTT
-	-	14	TRBV30	TRBJ1-1	CAWSNRRMNTEAFF	TGTGCCTGGAGTAATAGGAGGATGAACACTGAAGCTTTCTTT
-	once	12	TRBV30	TRBJ1-1	CAWDREDTEAFF	TGTGCCTGGGATAGGGAGGACACTGAAGCTTTCTTT
-	-	12	TRBV30	TRBJ1-1	CAWARGNTEAFF	TGTGCCTGGGCTCGAGGGAACACTGAAGCTTTCTTT
-	-	13	TRBV27	TRBJ1-5	CASMLTGGQPQHF	TGTGCCAGCATGCTGACAGGCGGTCAGCCCCAGCATTTT
-	-	11	TRBV7-9	TRBJ1-1	CASSLTLEAFF	TGTGCCAGCAGCTTAACTTTAGAAGCTTTCTTT
-	-	13	TRBV29-1	TRBJ1-2	CSVGRAGDYGYTF	TGCAGCGTTGGCAGGGCTGGGGACTATGGCTACACCTTC
TRBD2	-	15	TRBV2	TRBJ2-1	CASGLAGSSYNEQFF	TGTGCCAGCGGGTTAGCGGGGAGCTCCTACAATGAGCAGTTCTTC
TRBD1	-	14	TRBV18	TRBJ1-2	CASSPGQRVYGYTF	TGTGCCAGCTCACCGGGACAGAGGGTCTATGGCTACACCTTC
TRBD1	-	15	TRBV9	TRBJ2-7	CASSVQGDSLREQYF	TGTGCCAGCAGCGTGCAGGGGGACAGCCTACGAGAGCAGTACTTC
TRBD1	once	15	TRBV5-1	TRBJ1-2	CASSQGQGNGYGYTF	TGCGCCAGCAGCCAGGGACAGGGGAATGGGTATGGCTACACCTTC
-	-	11	TRBV2	TRBJ1-2	CASSALDGYTF	TGTGCCAGCAGTGCACTTGATGGCTACACCTTC
TRBD1	-	14	TRBV19	TRBJ1-1	CATTGGPTRAEAFF	TGTGCCACCACAGGGGGACCCACAAGGGCTGAAGCTTTCTTT
-	-	12	TRBV29-1	TRBJ2-3	CSVSISPDTQYF	TGCAGCGTTAGTATTAGCCCAGATACGCAGTATTTT
TRBD1	-	19	TRBV10-3	TRBJ1-2	CAISPAVLQVGQGPAKHTF	TGTGCCATCAGCCCAGCTGTACTGCAAGTTGGACAGGGGCCGGCTAAGCACACCTTC
-	-	10	TRBV6-1	TRBJ1-4	CASRSEKLFF	TGTGCCAGCAGAAGCGAAAAACTGTTTTTT
-	-	13	TRBV7-3	TRBJ1-2	CASSLNSGGGYTF	TGTGCCAGCAGCTTAAATTCCGGGGGGGGCTACACCTTC
TRBD1	-	15	TRBV4-1	TRBJ1-6	CASSQDGQGVLDLHF	TGCGCCAGCAGCCAAGATGGACAGGGAGTTTTGGACCTCCACTTT
TRBD1	few	14	TRBV27	TRBJ2-5	CASSLRTGGETQYF	TGTGCCAGCAGTTTAAGGACAGGGGGGGAGACCCAGTACTTC
-	-	14	TRBV5-1	TRBJ2-7	CASSLVGVGYEQYF	TGCGCCAGCAGCTTGGTAGGGGTAGGTTACGAGCAGTACTTC
TRBD1	-	16	TRBV28	TRBJ2-1	CASSLYRGSSYNEQFF	TGTGCCAGCAGTTTGTACAGGGGTAGCTCCTACAATGAGCAGTTCTTC
TRBD1	-	15	TRBV30	TRBJ1-5	CAWSYRGLKDQPQHF	TGTGCCTGGAGTTACAGGGGGCTTAAGGATCAGCCCCAGCATTTT
-	-	13	TRBV5-6	TRBJ2-7	CASSFRTPYEQYF	TGTGCCAGCAGCTTTAGGACTCCCTACGAGCAGTACTTC
-	few	15	TRBV6-1	TRBJ1-4	CASSEVLGHNEKLFF	TGTGCCAGCAGTGAAGTTCTGGGGCACAATGAAAAACTGTTTTTT
-	-	14	TRBV19	TRBJ2-7	CASRSRSESYEQYF	TGTGCCAGTAGATCAAGGTCGGAGTCCTACGAGCAGTACTTC
-	-	16	TRBV19	TRBJ1-4	CASSSPGPARNEKLFF	TGTGCCAGTAGCTCTCCAGGGCCAGCTCGAAATGAAAAACTGTTTTTT
TRBD1	-	15	TRBV25-1	TRBJ2-5	CASSDETGLRETQYF	TGTGCCAGCAGTGATGAGACAGGGTTACGAGAGACCCAGTACTTC
TRBD2	once	13	TRBV7-9	TRBJ2-7	CASSTGTRKEQYF	TGTGCCAGCAGCACCGGGACTAGAAAAGAGCAGTACTTC
-	-	13	TRBV5-4	TRBJ1-1	CASSFQGVTEAFF	TGTGCCAGCAGCTTCCAAGGGGTCACTGAAGCTTTCTTT
TRBD1	-	16	TRBV5-1	TRBJ1-1	CASSKSRGITNTEAFF	TGCGCCAGCAGTAAGTCCAGGGGGATTACGAACACTGAAGCTTTCTTT
TRBD1	-	13	TRBV6-6	TRBJ1-1	CASSTRDREVAFF	TGTGCCAGCAGTACCCGGGACAGGGAAGTGGCTTTCTTT
-	-	15	TRBV5-6	TRBJ1-1	CASSFLDRMNTEAFF	TGTGCCAGCAGCTTTCTCGACAGGATGAACACTGAAGCTTTCTTT
-	-	16	TRBV7-9	TRBJ2-1	CASSLDPLSSYNEQFF	TGTGCCAGCAGCTTAGATCCCCTGAGCTCCTACAATGAGCAGTTCTTC
TRBD1	-	17	TRBV15	TRBJ1-1	CATSRVWTGDYATEAFF	TGTGCCACCAGCAGAGTGTGGACAGGGGACTATGCCACTGAAGCTTTCTTT
TRBD1	few	14	TRBV2	TRBJ1-2	CASSGTGGVYGYTF	TGTGCCAGCAGTGGGACAGGGGGAGTCTATGGCTACACCTTC
-	-	16	TRBV13	TRBJ2-3	CASSSRDSLGPDTQYF	TGTGCCAGCAGCTCGAGGGACTCTTTAGGTCCAGATACGCAGTATTTT
-	-	16	TRBV6-5	TRBJ2-5	CASSYSQYYGEETQYF	TGTGCCAGCAGTTACTCCCAATACTACGGCGAGGAGACCCAGTACTTC
-	-	12	TRBV6-5	TRBJ1-2	CASSPGYDGYTF	TGTGCCAGCAGCCCAGGGTATGACGGCTACACCTTC